The clone carrying this T cell receptor beta chain was seen many times. Its antigen is as yet unknown. Time point defined: patch test 2, 6 weeks after DPC sensitization. Treatment: therapeutic diphenylcyclopropenone sensitization with weekly scalp DPC. The study drew its donors from alopecia patients who were 18 to 70 years old and suitable for DPC. This specimen belongs to a study of human T cells and chemical hapten exposure. About the study: Chiefly women, the patients showed alopecia areata, totalis or universalis. Study results and caveats: TCRs at high frequency, those above 1 in 1000, did not change with DPC sensitization.

TCRdb itself ran the RACE reads through MiXCR, one entry per CDR3 protein. Of around 50,000 distinct CDR3 sequences detected, around 9.4% appear once; the ten largest clones hold about 1.8%. V shed 4 bases and J 7 bases; nucleotides not matched to a gene: 6. The CDR3 contains 15 residues. Germline-derived CDR1 and CDR2 are KGHSH and LQKENI. V gene TRBV18 combines with J gene TRBJ1-6; 8 nucleotides line up with TRBD1. The source was whole blood, collected in connection with sensitization to the hapten diphenylcyclopropenone (DPC). The receptor was isolated from a woman aged 45-60 years with alopecia areata. Some clones in this sample may be carry-over from other donors' samples. CDR3 in DNA: TGTGCCAGCTCACTAAGACAGGGGACGAATTCACCCCTCCACTTT. It encodes CASSLRQGTNSPLHF.